Listed below are T cell receptor beta chains from one sample, sequenced in a study of CD4 T cells in relation to SARS-CoV-2 and coronaviruses. Using immunoSEQ multiplex PCR, the repertoire was profiled, and TCRdb retains in-frame clones only, with some absent. Of about 54,000 clones in the sample, about 91% were seen once. The material sequenced was naive CD4+ T cells from PBMCs. Receptor source: an adult with COVID-19. Each CDR3 is given with its conserved first and last residue. A D gene is named only where the DNA matches it firmly. Clone size is shown for a subset of rows, as once, few, many or a class of expanded clone.

CDR3 DNA: TGTGCCAGCAGAATCCAACAGAACACTGAAGCTTTCTTT
CDR3 protein: CASRIQQNTEAFF
clone size: .
J gene: TRBJ1-1
D gene: .
V gene: TRBV7-8

CDR3 DNA: TGTGCCAGCAGTAGAGGGCCGACGGGTGAAAAACTGTTTTTT
CDR3 protein: CASSRGPTGEKLFF
clone size: .
J gene: TRBJ1-4
D gene: .
V gene: TRBV6-5

CDR3 DNA: TGTGCCAGCAGCAAAGCGCTTCGGGGGAGAAGGGGGAATGAGCAGTTCTTC
CDR3 protein: CASSKALRGRRGNEQFF
clone size: once
J gene: TRBJ2-1
D gene: .
V gene: TRBV21-1

CDR3 DNA: TGTGCCAGCACGAATCCTAACAATGAGCAGTTCTTC
CDR3 protein: CASTNPNNEQFF
clone size: .
J gene: TRBJ2-1
D gene: .
V gene: TRBV2

CDR3 DNA: TGTGCCAGCACTATCCGGGAAACCTACAATGAGCAGTTCTTC
CDR3 protein: CASTIRETYNEQFF
clone size: .
J gene: TRBJ2-1
D gene: .
V gene: TRBV6-5

CDR3 DNA: TGTGCCAGCACCGCCGGGACTAGGGTTTACGAGCAGTACTTC
CDR3 protein: CASTAGTRVYEQYF
clone size: .
J gene: TRBJ2-7
D gene: TRBD2
V gene: TRBV7-9

CDR3 DNA: TGTGCCAGCAGCTCCCTTTCAAGCGGGGCCACCTACGAGCAGTACTTC
CDR3 protein: CASSSLSSGATYEQYF
clone size: .
J gene: TRBJ2-7
D gene: TRBD2
V gene: TRBV7-2

CDR3 DNA: TGTGCCAGCTCACCCCTAGCGGGAGCTTATACCGGGGAGCTGTTTTTT
CDR3 protein: CASSPLAGAYTGELFF
clone size: .
J gene: TRBJ2-2
D gene: TRBD2
V gene: TRBV18

CDR3 DNA: TGTGCCAGCAGTTTAATCGGGGACGCCGGTTACAATGAGCAGTTCTTC
CDR3 protein: CASSLIGDAGYNEQFF
clone size: .
J gene: TRBJ2-1
D gene: .
V gene: TRBV28

CDR3 DNA: TGTGCCAGCAGCTCGTTACGAGGGGTCTTGGGGTATAGCAATCAGCCCCAGCATTTT
CDR3 protein: CASSSLRGVLGYSNQPQHF
clone size: .
J gene: TRBJ1-5
D gene: .
V gene: TRBV28

CDR3 DNA: TGTGCCAGCCCCCCCCTGAGCGGATCCTACAATGAGCAGTTCTTC
CDR3 protein: CASPPLSGSYNEQFF
clone size: .
J gene: TRBJ2-1
D gene: .
V gene: TRBV28

CDR3 DNA: TGTGCCAGCAGTCTGCCTTTGGGTAGCGGCTCATACAATGAGCAGTTCTTC
CDR3 protein: CASSLPLGSGSYNEQFF
clone size: .
J gene: TRBJ2-1
D gene: .
V gene: TRBV28

CDR3 DNA: TGTGCCAGCAGTCAGGGCGATACGCAGTATTTT
CDR3 protein: CASSQGDTQYF
clone size: .
J gene: TRBJ2-3
D gene: .
V gene: TRBV5-4

CDR3 DNA: TGTGCCAGCAGCCGTAAGACTTTAGCGGGAGCCGGGGGAGATACGCAGTATTTT
CDR3 protein: CASSRKTLAGAGGDTQYF
clone size: once
J gene: TRBJ2-3
D gene: TRBD2
V gene: TRBV7-9

CDR3 DNA: TGTGCCAGCAGCCTCGGACAGGGTTCCTACGAGCAGTACTTC
CDR3 protein: CASSLGQGSYEQYF
clone size: .
J gene: TRBJ2-7
D gene: TRBD1
V gene: TRBV3-1/TRBV3-2

CDR3 DNA: TGTGCCAGCAGTTCGCCTTTAGCGGGGACACAAGAGACCCAGTACTTC
CDR3 protein: CASSSPLAGTQETQYF
clone size: .
J gene: TRBJ2-5
D gene: TRBD2
V gene: TRBV6-6

CDR3 DNA: TGTGCCAGCTCACCACCGAGTCTAGCGGCAGATACGCAGTATTTT
CDR3 protein: CASSPPSLAADTQYF
clone size: .
J gene: TRBJ2-3
D gene: TRBD2
V gene: TRBV18

CDR3 DNA: TGTGCCAGTAGTATCGTCAGGAAGACCGGGGAGCTGTTTTTT
CDR3 protein: CASSIVRKTGELFF
clone size: .
J gene: TRBJ2-2
D gene: .
V gene: TRBV19

CDR3 DNA: TGTGCCAGCAGCTTAAGGACTAGCGGGAGGGCCTGGGAGACCCAGTACTTC
CDR3 protein: CASSLRTSGRAWETQYF
clone size: .
J gene: TRBJ2-5
D gene: TRBD2
V gene: TRBV5-6

CDR3 DNA: TGTGCCAGCAGTCCCACTGGCGGACTCTCCTACGAGCAGTACTTC
CDR3 protein: CASSPTGGLSYEQYF
clone size: .
J gene: TRBJ2-7
D gene: .
V gene: TRBV5-4

CDR3 DNA: TGTGCCAGCAGCCCCACTAGCGGAAGCTCTGGGGCCAACGTCCTGACTTTC
CDR3 protein: CASSPTSGSSGANVLTF
clone size: .
J gene: TRBJ2-6
D gene: TRBD2
V gene: TRBV28

CDR3 DNA: TGCGCCAGCAGCCCCAACCTTGCATCCGGGGAGCTGTTTTTT
CDR3 protein: CASSPNLASGELFF
clone size: .
J gene: TRBJ2-2
D gene: .
V gene: TRBV5-1

CDR3 DNA: TGTGCCAGCAGCGTCAGTTCGGGAGCTTCCTACAATGAGCAGTTCTTC
CDR3 protein: CASSVSSGASYNEQFF
clone size: once
J gene: TRBJ2-1
D gene: .
V gene: TRBV9

CDR3 DNA: TGTGCCAGCAGCCGCGTCGGACAGGTTAATTCACCCCTCCACTTT
CDR3 protein: CASSRVGQVNSPLHF
clone size: .
J gene: TRBJ1-6
D gene: TRBD1
V gene: TRBV6-5

CDR3 DNA: TGTGCCAGCAGGGGCCCCCGGGCGGGAGTTAAGCAGTACTTC
CDR3 protein: CASRGPRAGVKQYF
clone size: .
J gene: TRBJ2-7
D gene: TRBD2
V gene: TRBV2

CDR3 DNA: TGCAGCGTTGACAGGGGGCGGGAGACCCAGTACTTC
CDR3 protein: CSVDRGRETQYF
clone size: .
J gene: TRBJ2-5
D gene: TRBD1
V gene: TRBV29-1

CDR3 DNA: TGTGCCAGCAGTGACTCTGGAAACACCATATATTTT
CDR3 protein: CASSDSGNTIYF
clone size: few
J gene: TRBJ1-3
D gene: .
V gene: TRBV25-1

CDR3 DNA: TGTGCCAGCAGCACCGGGACTAGCGGGAGCTACGAGCAGTACTTC
CDR3 protein: CASSTGTSGSYEQYF
clone size: .
J gene: TRBJ2-7
D gene: TRBD2
V gene: TRBV7-6

CDR3 DNA: TGTGCCAGTAGTATATCAGGGAAAGAGACCCAGTACTTC
CDR3 protein: CASSISGKETQYF
clone size: once
J gene: TRBJ2-5
D gene: .
V gene: TRBV19

CDR3 DNA: TGTGCCAGCAGTCGCAGCTGGGATGAGCAGTTCTTC
CDR3 protein: CASSRSWDEQFF
clone size: .
J gene: TRBJ2-1
D gene: .
V gene: TRBV6-5

CDR3 DNA: TGTGCCAGCACAAAAACGGGACGGCACTACGAGCAGTACTTC
CDR3 protein: CASTKTGRHYEQYF
clone size: .
J gene: TRBJ2-7
D gene: .
V gene: TRBV6-5

CDR3 DNA: TGTGCCAGCAGCTTACCGTGGCACGGACAGTCTTGGTACTATGGCTACACCTTC
CDR3 protein: CASSLPWHGQSWYYGYTF
clone size: once
J gene: TRBJ1-2
D gene: .
V gene: TRBV5-5

CDR3 DNA: TGTGCCAGCGGAGACAGGTCAGGGAGGCATGGCTACACCTTC
CDR3 protein: CASGDRSGRHGYTF
clone size: few
J gene: TRBJ1-2
D gene: .
V gene: TRBV7-2

CDR3 DNA: TGTGCCAGAAGCCTACGGACGGAGAGCTCTGGAAACACCATATATTTT
CDR3 protein: CARSLRTESSGNTIYF
clone size: .
J gene: TRBJ1-3
D gene: .
V gene: TRBV5-3

CDR3 DNA: TGCAGCGCATGGACAGCGTCTAGCACAGATACGCAGTATTTT
CDR3 protein: CSAWTASSTDTQYF
clone size: .
J gene: TRBJ2-3
D gene: .
V gene: TRBV29-1

CDR3 DNA: TGTGCCAGCAGCCCGCAACACAGCGTCACAGATACGCAGTATTTT
CDR3 protein: CASSPQHSVTDTQYF
clone size: .
J gene: TRBJ2-3
D gene: .
V gene: TRBV4-2

CDR3 DNA: TGCGCCAGCAGCCCACAGACCGAGGTTGGTGACTACGAGCAGTACTTC
CDR3 protein: CASSPQTEVGDYEQYF
clone size: .
J gene: TRBJ2-7
D gene: .
V gene: TRBV4-3

CDR3 DNA: TGTGCCATCAGTGAGACAGGGGGTGGAAACACCATATATTTT
CDR3 protein: CAISETGGGNTIYF
clone size: once
J gene: TRBJ1-3
D gene: TRBD1
V gene: TRBV10-3

CDR3 DNA: TGTGCCAGTAGTTTACCGGGACGGGCCAATGAGCAGTTCTTC
CDR3 protein: CASSLPGRANEQFF
clone size: once
J gene: TRBJ2-1
D gene: .
V gene: TRBV19

CDR3 DNA: TGTGCCACCCGGGGCTTAGGGGGGGAAAAACTGTTTTTT
CDR3 protein: CATRGLGGEKLFF
clone size: .
J gene: TRBJ1-4
D gene: .
V gene: TRBV6-5

CDR3 DNA: TGTGCCACCAGCAGAGATCTAGCGGGGCGTGGTTACGAGCAGTACTTC
CDR3 protein: CATSRDLAGRGYEQYF
clone size: .
J gene: TRBJ2-7
D gene: TRBD2
V gene: TRBV15

CDR3 DNA: TGTGCCAGCAGCGCCGGGACAAACAATGAGCAGTTCTTC
CDR3 protein: CASSAGTNNEQFF
clone size: .
J gene: TRBJ2-1
D gene: .
V gene: TRBV7-3